Below are 5 T cell receptor beta chains sequenced from a single sample in a study of OX40 agonist ivuxolimab in advanced cancers. Assay used: immunoSEQ multiplex PCR; TCRdb lists only in-frame clones, some missing. The sample consists of 100,000 or so clones, roughly four fifths of them appearing once. The input for sequencing was CD4+ or CD8+ T cells sorted from blood, taken in a trial of the OX40 agonist ivuxolimab. These receptors came from an adult with an advanced solid tumor such as melanoma, head and neck, liver or kidney cancer.

The CDR3 here is CAWSARDGNEQFF. DNA for the CDR3: TGTGCCTGGAGTGCAAGGGACGGTAATGAGCAGTTCTTC. The chain is built from TRBV30 and TRBJ2-1; D might be TRBD1 or TRBD2, each matching 5 bases. The germline CDR1 and CDR2 sequences are GTSNPN and SVGIG (reference sequence). V dropped 1 base and J dropped 7 bases, with 11 bases sitting between them. There are 13 residues in the CDR3. The full variable domain, its missing parts supplied by reference TRBV30 and TRBJ2-1, is SQTIHQWPATLVQPVGSPLSLECTVEGTSNPNLYWYRQAAGRGLQLLFYSVGIGQISSEVPQNLSASRPQDRQFILSSKKLLLSDSGFYLCAWSARDGNEQFFGPGTRLTVL.

V gene TRBV4-1 combines with J gene TRBJ2-7; maybe TRBD2 (5 bases). Trimming shortened V by 0 bases and J by 0 bases, and 12 bases separated the two germline ends. In germline, CDR1 is MGHRA, CDR2 YSYEKL. There are 16 residues in the CDR3. DNA for the CDR3: TGCGCCAGCAGCCAAGATACGAAGCGGAGCTCCTACGAGCAGTACTTC. Amino acids: CASSQDTKRSSYEQYF.

Note on this clone: At one end, the junction sequence differs from germline, possibly due to a read error. The gene calls are TRBV7-9 and TRBJ1-5; 7 bases match TRBD1. Per germline, CDR1 SEHNR and CDR2 FQNEAQ (reference sequence). This CDR3 is 13 amino acids long. CDR3 protein: CAGSGQANQPQHF. CDR3 nucleotide sequence: TGTGCCGGCAGCGGACAGGCAAATCAGCCCCAGCATTTT. Variable domain in full (rest from reference TRBV7-9 and TRBJ1-5): DTGVSQNPRHKITKRGQNVTFRCDPISEHNRLYWYRQTLGQGPEFLTYFQNEAQLEKSRLLSDRFSAERPKGSFSTLEIQRTEQGDSAMYLCAGSGQANQPQHFGDGTRLSIL.

The CDR3: CASSLRGSTGELFF. CDR3 in DNA: TGTGCCAGCAGCTTACGCGGGAGCACCGGGGAGCTGTTTTTT. The chain has TRBV7-3 and TRBJ2-2; TRBD2 agrees at 7 bases. Losses at the gene ends were 2 bases for V and 4 bases for J; bases not matched to a gene: 1. The length of the CDR3 is 14 residues. Per germline, CDR1 SGHTA and CDR2 FQGTGA.

The gene calls are TRBV7-8 and TRBJ2-7; no firm D call. Trimming pared 2 bases from V and 0 bases from J, leaving 8 bases between. CDR1 is SGHVS, CDR2 FQNEAQ, per germline. The CDR3 sequence is 14 residues long. The CDR3 bases are TGTGCCAGCAGCTTAAGTCCTAACTCCTACGAGCAGTACTTC. Amino acid sequence: CASSLSPNSYEQYF.